These T cell receptor beta chains were read from a single sample in a study of monozygotic twins with inflammatory bowel disease. TCRdb reanalyzed the 5' RACE reads, giving one entry per CDR3 protein sequence and no DNA. This listing includes around 400,000 distinct CDR3 sequences. Sequencing input: blood. The receptors originated from a human donor with ulcerative colitis or Crohn's disease, or a healthy co-twin of an affected twin (not recorded which). The CDR3 runs from the conserved cysteine through the conserved F or W. Each record gives: J gene, V gene, CDR3 protein.

TRBJ1-2,TRBV12-3/TRBV12-4,CASSPGRVYGYTF
TRBJ2-1,TRBV7-8,CASSLTGNSYNEQFF
TRBJ2-7,TRBV20-1,CSARLTSGINEQYF
TRBJ1-5,TRBV28,CATLRQGNQPQHF
TRBJ2-6,TRBV20-1,CSATVSSGANVLTF
TRBJ2-5,TRBV5-1,CASSLWDRDETQYF
TRBJ2-2,TRBV30,CAWNRGGEITGELFF
TRBJ2-7,TRBV7-9,CASSKGLAGSYEQYF
TRBJ2-3,TRBV10-3,CAIKTGATVTDTQYF
TRBJ1-4,TRBV15,CATSRELQGGSTNEKLFF
TRBJ2-1,TRBV27,CASSDLGSGANEQFF
TRBJ2-2,TRBV6-2/TRBV6-3,CASSFDRNTGELFF
TRBJ2-5,TRBV20-1,CSAKRLGQETQYF
TRBJ1-1,TRBV6-1,CASSVWSHGDTEAFF
TRBJ1-4,TRBV5-5,CASSLGHRATNEKLFF
TRBJ2-5,TRBV4-2,CASSQDSNFPETQYF
TRBJ2-3,TRBV11-1,CASLPFRRRDRETDTQYF
TRBJ2-7,TRBV7-6,CASSPPRENRRNEQYF
TRBJ1-2,TRBV12-3/TRBV12-4,CASTPRGEDSTNYGYTF
TRBJ2-1,TRBV20-1,CSASGPGLATYNEQFF
TRBJ2-2,TRBV2,CASRDRDWNTGELFF